A selection of T cell receptor beta chains follows, all from one sample in a study of T cell responses to AZD1222 COVID-19 vaccine. The table came from immunoSEQ multiplex PCR; TCRdb's copy has only in-frame clones and leaves some out. The table lists around 140,000 clones, roughly 93% of them singletons, with around 12% in the top ten. This specimen consisted of peripheral blood, obtained after recovery from COVID-19. These receptors all come from an adult who had recovered from COVID-19. Both conserved end residues are part of each CDR3. The order of the fields is V gene, J gene, D gene, clone size, CDR3 protein, CDR3 DNA. A D gene is named only where the DNA matches it firmly. Clone size is given for some rows only: seen once, a few or many times, or a class if the clone is expanded.

V: TRBV7-3
J: TRBJ2-2
D: .
size: .
CDR3: CASSLGSHNTGELFF
DNA: TGTGCCAGCAGCTTAGGGTCCCACAACACCGGGGAGCTGTTTTTT

V: TRBV9
J: TRBJ2-7
D: .
size: .
CDR3: CASSVDLGGGFGSEQYF
DNA: TGTGCCAGCAGCGTAGACCTAGGTGGGGGCTTTGGATCCGAGCAGTACTTC

V: TRBV27
J: TRBJ1-2
D: .
size: .
CDR3: CASSFRINYGYTF
DNA: TGTGCCAGCAGTTTTCGGATAAACTATGGCTACACCTTC

V: TRBV5-1
J: TRBJ2-3
D: .
size: .
CDR3: CASSVEGTDTQYF
DNA: TGCGCCAGCAGTGTAGAGGGCACAGATACGCAGTATTTT

V: TRBV3-1/TRBV3-2
J: TRBJ1-2
D: .
size: .
CDR3: CASSQDGGGGYTF
DNA: TGTGCCAGCAGCCAAGATGGGGGTGGAGGCTACACCTTC

V: TRBV5-5
J: TRBJ1-2
D: .
size: .
CDR3: CASSLDSYGYTF
DNA: TGTGCCAGCAGCTTGGATAGTTATGGCTACACCTTC

V: TRBV18
J: TRBJ1-1
D: .
size: .
CDR3: CASSLSLADMNTEAFF
DNA: TGTGCCAGCTCACTATCTTTAGCAGACATGAACACTGAAGCTTTCTTT

V: TRBV3-1/TRBV3-2
J: TRBJ2-2
D: TRBD2
size: .
CDR3: CASSHVSWLAVYTGELFF
DNA: TGTGCCAGCAGCCATGTGAGTTGGCTAGCGGTTTACACCGGGGAGCTGTTTTTT

V: TRBV14
J: TRBJ1-4
D: .
size: few
CDR3: CASSQQAFGEKLFF
DNA: TGTGCCAGCAGCCAACAGGCCTTCGGGGAAAAACTGTTTTTT

V: TRBV5-1
J: TRBJ1-5
D: .
size: .
CDR3: CASSLGQRDQPQHF
DNA: TGCGCCAGCAGCTTGGGACAGCGAGATCAGCCCCAGCATTTT

V: TRBV5-1
J: TRBJ1-1
D: .
size: .
CDR3: CASSPGDVDTEAFF
DNA: TGCGCCAGCAGCCCTGGGGACGTGGACACTGAAGCTTTCTTT

V: TRBV19
J: TRBJ2-5
D: .
size: once
CDR3: CASMGDGGHQETQYF
DNA: TGTGCCAGTATGGGCGATGGGGGACACCAAGAGACCCAGTACTTC

V: TRBV24-1
J: TRBJ2-3
D: .
size: .
CDR3: CATSQGTRYTDTQYF
DNA: TGTGCCACCAGCCAGGGGACACGCTATACAGATACGCAGTATTTT

V: TRBV7-2
J: TRBJ1-2
D: .
size: .
CDR3: CASSKGPNYGYTF
DNA: TGTGCCAGCAGCAAGGGACCCAACTATGGCTACACCTTC

V: TRBV6-2/TRBV6-3
J: TRBJ1-4
D: .
size: .
CDR3: CASSSGREKLFF
DNA: TGTGCCAGCAGTTCCGGGAGAGAAAAACTGTTTTTT

V: TRBV30
J: TRBJ1-1
D: .
size: .
CDR3: CAWRKTDGYTEAFF
DNA: TGTGCCTGGAGAAAGACGGACGGCTACACTGAAGCTTTCTTT

V: TRBV5-1
J: TRBJ1-3
D: .
size: .
CDR3: CASSEGAGNTIYF
DNA: TGCGCCAGCTCGGAGGGTGCAGGAAACACCATATATTTT

V: TRBV5-1
J: TRBJ2-3
D: TRBD2
size: .
CDR3: CASSNVAGVGYTQYF
DNA: TGCGCCAGCAGCAATGTAGCGGGAGTGGGGTATACGCAGTATTTT